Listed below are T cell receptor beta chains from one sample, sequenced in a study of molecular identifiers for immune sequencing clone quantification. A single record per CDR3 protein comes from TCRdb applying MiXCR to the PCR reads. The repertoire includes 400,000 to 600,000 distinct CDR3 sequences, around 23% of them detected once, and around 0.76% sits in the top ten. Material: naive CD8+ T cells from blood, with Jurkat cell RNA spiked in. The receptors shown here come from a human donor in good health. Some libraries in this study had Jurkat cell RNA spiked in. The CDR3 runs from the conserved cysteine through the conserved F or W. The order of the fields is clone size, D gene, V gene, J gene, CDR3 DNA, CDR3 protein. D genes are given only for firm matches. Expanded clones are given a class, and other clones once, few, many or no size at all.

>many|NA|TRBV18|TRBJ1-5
TGTGCCAGCTCACCAACTTCGGACAATCAGCCCCAGCATTTT
CASSPTSDNQPQHF
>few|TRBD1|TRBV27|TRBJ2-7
TGTGCCAGCAGATATGGACAGGGGGGCTACGAGCAGTACTTC
CASRYGQGGYEQYF
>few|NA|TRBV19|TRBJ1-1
TGTGCCAGTATGGGTCTTCTTTCCACTGAAGCTTTCTTT
CASMGLLSTEAFF
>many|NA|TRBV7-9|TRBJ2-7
TGTGCCAGCAGCCCTTGGACAGCCTACGAGCAGTACTTC
CASSPWTAYEQYF
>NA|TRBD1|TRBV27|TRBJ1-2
TGTGCCAGCAGGGGGGACAGGGTCTATGGCTACACCTTC
CASRGDRVYGYTF
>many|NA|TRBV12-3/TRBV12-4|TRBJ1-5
TGTGCCAGCAGCCAAGATTTCTATCAGCCCCAGCATTTT
CASSQDFYQPQHF
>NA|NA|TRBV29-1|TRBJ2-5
TGCAGCGTTGAAGATGGGCTAGACGAGACCCAGTACTTC
CSVEDGLDETQYF
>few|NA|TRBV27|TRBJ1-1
TGTGCCAGCAGTGCCTTAGGAATGAACACTGAAGCTTTCTTT
CASSALGMNTEAFF
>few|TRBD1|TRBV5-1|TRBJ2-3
TGCGCCAGCAGCTTGGTTAAGGGGGCCGGGACAGATACGCAGTATTTT
CASSLVKGAGTDTQYF
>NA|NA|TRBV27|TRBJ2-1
TGTGCCAGCAAGGGTGGGGGGCTAAATGAGCAGTTCTTC
CASKGGGLNEQFF
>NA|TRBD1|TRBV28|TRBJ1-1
TGTGCCAGCAGTCCCCCAAGTCCCGGGACAGCATCTAACACTGAAGCTTTCTTT
CASSPPSPGTASNTEAFF
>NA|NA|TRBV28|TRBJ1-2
TGTGCCAGCAGTTCTTTGGTGCCAGGCATCTATGGCTACACCTTC
CASSSLVPGIYGYTF
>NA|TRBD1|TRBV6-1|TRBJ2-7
TGTGCCAGCAGTTGGGACAGGGAGTTCTACGAGCAGTACTTC
CASSWDREFYEQYF
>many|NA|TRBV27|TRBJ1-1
TGTGCCAGCAGCTTGACAGTGAACACTGAAGCTTTCTTT
CASSLTVNTEAFF
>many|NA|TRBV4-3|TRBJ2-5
TGCGCCAGCAGCCAGGGAACCGGGACCGCGTACCAAGAGACCCAGTACTTC
CASSQGTGTAYQETQYF
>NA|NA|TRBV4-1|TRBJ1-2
TGCGCCAGCAGCCAAGTTGGTGGGGGCGGAGGCTACACCTTC
CASSQVGGGGGYTF
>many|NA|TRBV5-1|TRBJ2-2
TGCGCCAGCAGCTTTAGATCCGGGGAGCTGTTTTTT
CASSFRSGELFF
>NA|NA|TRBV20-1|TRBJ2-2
TGCAGTGCTCCTGACAGGATTCGGGGGAACACCGGGGAGCTGTTTTTT
CSAPDRIRGNTGELFF
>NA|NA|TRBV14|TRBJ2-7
TGTGCCAGCAGCCAAGATTCCTTAGGCCCCTACGAGCAGTACTTC
CASSQDSLGPYEQYF
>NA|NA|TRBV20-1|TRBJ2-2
TGCAGTGCTAGACCCTTCAGCAGCAACACCGGGGAGCTGTTTTTT
CSARPFSSNTGELFF
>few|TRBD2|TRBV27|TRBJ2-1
TGTGCCAGCAGCGATACCGGGACTAGCGGGCTCTTAGGGCAGTTCTTC
CASSDTGTSGLLGQFF
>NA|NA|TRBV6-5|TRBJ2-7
TGTGCCAGCAGTTACGTGAGGTGGCAGGACGAGCAGTACTTC
CASSYVRWQDEQYF
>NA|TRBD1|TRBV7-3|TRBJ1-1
TGTGCCAGCAGCTATCACGACAGGGGACCACCGAACACTGAAGCTTTCTTT
CASSYHDRGPPNTEAFF
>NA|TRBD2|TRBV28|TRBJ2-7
TGTGCCAGCAGTTTTGGAGCGGGAGTGCGGGAGCAGTACTTC
CASSFGAGVREQYF
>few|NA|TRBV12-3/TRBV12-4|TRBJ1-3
TGTGCCAGCAGTTTAGCCCCCCCAGGGACCGGCGACACCATATATTTT
CASSLAPPGTGDTIYF
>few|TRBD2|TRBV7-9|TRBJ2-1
TGTGCCAGCAGCCCGGGACTAGCGGGAGGGGAACGGTACAATGAGCAGTTCTTC
CASSPGLAGGERYNEQFF